Listed below are T cell receptor beta chains from one sample, sequenced in a study of OX40 agonist ivuxolimab in advanced cancers. Generated by immunoSEQ multiplex PCR, the TCRdb table keeps only in-frame clones and is missing some. The data contain tens of thousands of clones, roughly 84% of them singletons. The input for sequencing was CD4+ or CD8+ T cells sorted from blood, taken in a trial of the OX40 agonist ivuxolimab. These receptors all come from an adult with an advanced solid tumor such as melanoma, head and neck, liver or kidney cancer. The CDR3 runs from the conserved cysteine through the conserved F or W. The order of the fields is CDR3 DNA, CDR3 protein, J gene, V gene, clone size, D gene. A D gene is named only where the DNA matches it firmly. Size values are once, few and many counts, or a class for expanded clones, and some rows have none.

DNA: TGTGCCAGCAGTTCCACAGGGGGTACTGAAGCTTTCTTT
CDR3: CASSSTGGTEAFF
J: TRBJ1-1
V: TRBV5-5
size: .
D: TRBD1

DNA: TGTGCCAGCAGCAAAGGGCTAGCGGGAGGAGTGATCACCGGGGAGCTGTTTTTT
CDR3: CASSKGLAGGVITGELFF
J: TRBJ2-2
V: TRBV7-2
size: .
D: TRBD2

DNA: TGTGCCAGCAGACCCGCTAGCGGTAGCACAGATACGCAGTATTTT
CDR3: CASRPASGSTDTQYF
J: TRBJ2-3
V: TRBV5-4
size: .
D: TRBD2

DNA: TGTGCCAGCAGTACAGGGACAGGGAAAGGCTACACCTTC
CDR3: CASSTGTGKGYTF
J: TRBJ1-2
V: TRBV2
size: .
D: TRBD1

DNA: TGTGCCAGCAGCCAAGATCGTGACAGGCCCACTGAAGCTTTCTTT
CDR3: CASSQDRDRPTEAFF
J: TRBJ1-1
V: TRBV4-2
size: .
D: .

DNA: TGTGCCAGCAGCCTCGGGCCATCTAATTCACCCCTCCACTTT
CDR3: CASSLGPSNSPLHF
J: TRBJ1-6
V: TRBV5-4
size: .
D: .

DNA: TGCGCCAGCAGCTTGGGGGGGACTAGCGGGACTAACAATGAGCAGTTCTTC
CDR3: CASSLGGTSGTNNEQFF
J: TRBJ2-1
V: TRBV5-1
size: .
D: TRBD2

DNA: TGCGCCAGCAGCTTGGCCGGGGGACAGGGACGGGAGACCCAGTACTTC
CDR3: CASSLAGGQGRETQYF
J: TRBJ2-5
V: TRBV5-1
size: .
D: TRBD1

DNA: TGTGCCAGCAGTCCAGGGAAGACTAATGAAAAACTGTTTTTT
CDR3: CASSPGKTNEKLFF
J: TRBJ1-4
V: TRBV28
size: .
D: .

DNA: TGCGCCAGCAGCTTGTCTCCAGGGGCGACGAACACTGAAGCTTTCTTT
CDR3: CASSLSPGATNTEAFF
J: TRBJ1-1
V: TRBV5-1
size: few
D: .

DNA: TGCGCCAGCAGCCAAGATTCTAGACTAGCGGGAGTCTCCAATGAGCAGTTCTTC
CDR3: CASSQDSRLAGVSNEQFF
J: TRBJ2-1
V: TRBV4-1
size: .
D: TRBD2

DNA: TGTGCCAGTAGTATAGCCCACACAGGAGGCTACACCTTC
CDR3: CASSIAHTGGYTF
J: TRBJ1-2
V: TRBV19
size: .
D: .

DNA: TGTGCCAGCACTAAACAGGGGGCCGCCTACGAGCAGTACTTC
CDR3: CASTKQGAAYEQYF
J: TRBJ2-7
V: TRBV6-6
size: .
D: TRBD1

DNA: TGTGCCAGCAGACTGGGCGGGAGATCCGGGGAGCTGTTTTTT
CDR3: CASRLGGRSGELFF
J: TRBJ2-2
V: TRBV28
size: .
D: TRBD2

DNA: TGCAGCGTTGGGGGGGATCAGCCCCAGCATTTT
CDR3: CSVGGDQPQHF
J: TRBJ1-5
V: TRBV29-1
size: .
D: .

DNA: TGTGCCATCAGCTCTGCCGGGACTAGCGGGAGTAATGAGCAGTTCTTC
CDR3: CAISSAGTSGSNEQFF
J: TRBJ2-1
V: TRBV10-3
size: .
D: TRBD2

DNA: TGTGCCAGTATACAAAGGGATGAGGGAGACACTGCCTATGGCTACACCTTC
CDR3: CASIQRDEGDTAYGYTF
J: TRBJ1-2
V: TRBV19
size: .
D: .

DNA: TGTGCCAGCAGTGAATTGGGTAGGTTTGGAGCGACAGATACGCAGTATTTT
CDR3: CASSELGRFGATDTQYF
J: TRBJ2-3
V: TRBV6-1
size: .
D: .

DNA: TGTGCCAGCAGTTTAGGGCTGGGACAGTTCCAAGAGACCCAGTACTTC
CDR3: CASSLGLGQFQETQYF
J: TRBJ2-5
V: TRBV28
size: .
D: TRBD1

DNA: TGTGCCAGCAGTACCGACAGGAACACTGAAGCTTTCTTT
CDR3: CASSTDRNTEAFF
J: TRBJ1-1
V: TRBV6-8
size: .
D: .

DNA: TGTGCCAGCAGCTTAGACGGCTATGGCTACACCTTC
CDR3: CASSLDGYGYTF
J: TRBJ1-2
V: TRBV7-9
size: few
D: .

DNA: TGTGCCAGCAGCTGGGGACAGGACTCCTACGAGCAGTACTTC
CDR3: CASSWGQDSYEQYF
J: TRBJ2-7
V: TRBV5-4
size: .
D: TRBD1

DNA: TGTGCCAGCAGAGGACTAGCGTCCACCTACGAGCAGTACTTC
CDR3: CASRGLASTYEQYF
J: TRBJ2-7
V: TRBV6-5
size: .
D: TRBD2

DNA: TGTGCCACCAGGGGGACCGATCTAGCGGGAGCCGAGACCCAGTACTTC
CDR3: CATRGTDLAGAETQYF
J: TRBJ2-5
V: TRBV15
size: .
D: TRBD2

DNA: TGTGCCAGCAGTTCCAGGGGGACCGGGGAGCTGTTTTTT
CDR3: CASSSRGTGELFF
J: TRBJ2-2
V: TRBV7-8
size: .
D: TRBD1

DNA: TGTGCCAGCAGTGGTTGGGCAAGCGGGGAGACCCAGTACTTC
CDR3: CASSGWASGETQYF
J: TRBJ2-5
V: TRBV2
size: .
D: .

DNA: TGCGCCAGCAGCTCCTACTCCGGGGACAGCGAGGGGAATGAGCAGTTCTTC
CDR3: CASSSYSGDSEGNEQFF
J: TRBJ2-1
V: TRBV23-1
size: .
D: TRBD1

DNA: TGTGCCATCAGTGAGTCAATCGGGCTAGGGGCGACTAATGAAAAACTGTTTTTT
CDR3: CAISESIGLGATNEKLFF
J: TRBJ1-4
V: TRBV10-3
size: .
D: .

DNA: TGTGCCAGCAGCCCAGGGGGCAGTGAGCAGTTCTTC
CDR3: CASSPGGSEQFF
J: TRBJ2-1
V: TRBV11-3
size: .
D: TRBD1

DNA: TGTGCCAGCAGCTTAGATACAGGGATCTACAATGAGCAGTTCTTC
CDR3: CASSLDTGIYNEQFF
J: TRBJ2-1
V: TRBV13
size: .
D: .

DNA: TGTGCCAGCAGCCAGCCAGGGGAGGGTCAGCCCCAGCATTTT
CDR3: CASSQPGEGQPQHF
J: TRBJ1-5
V: TRBV4-2
size: .
D: .

DNA: TGTGCCAGCAGCCGACAGGAGGACACCGGGGAGCTGTTTTTT
CDR3: CASSRQEDTGELFF
J: TRBJ2-2
V: TRBV5-4
size: .
D: .

DNA: TGTGCCAGCAGCCCAGCGGGTCTCCCAGCCGGCGAGCAGTACTTC
CDR3: CASSPAGLPAGEQYF
J: TRBJ2-7
V: TRBV11-2
size: once
D: .

DNA: TGTGCCATCAACTACGGCGGGACCACAGATACGCAGTATTTT
CDR3: CAINYGGTTDTQYF
J: TRBJ2-3
V: TRBV6-5
size: .
D: .

DNA: TGTGCCAGCAGTTTGGGGACAGGGGGCGCATATGAGACCCAGTACTTC
CDR3: CASSLGTGGAYETQYF
J: TRBJ2-5
V: TRBV28
size: .
D: TRBD1

DNA: TGTGCCAGTAGTCCCCGGGACAGGGGATTTGCTGAAGCTTTCTTT
CDR3: CASSPRDRGFAEAFF
J: TRBJ1-1
V: TRBV19
size: .
D: TRBD1

DNA: TGTGCCAGCTCACCGGTTTCAGGGGGCACTGAAGCTTTCTTT
CDR3: CASSPVSGGTEAFF
J: TRBJ1-1
V: TRBV18
size: once
D: TRBD1

DNA: TGTGCCAGCAGTGAATCGGGCGGGGGTTTTAGCTACGAGCAGTACTTC
CDR3: CASSESGGGFSYEQYF
J: TRBJ2-7
V: TRBV2
size: .
D: TRBD2

DNA: TGTGCCAGCAGCCCGGGACTTTTCAAGGAGCACATTCAGTACTTC
CDR3: CASSPGLFKEHIQYF
J: TRBJ2-4
V: TRBV7-9
size: .
D: .

DNA: TGTGCCAGCAGCCCGGGACAGAAGAATCAGCCCCAGCATTTT
CDR3: CASSPGQKNQPQHF
J: TRBJ1-5
V: TRBV6-4
size: many
D: TRBD1

DNA: TGTGCCAGCAGTTACAGGGGGGTAGCGGGAGGTGTGGATACGCAGTATTTT
CDR3: CASSYRGVAGGVDTQYF
J: TRBJ2-3
V: TRBV28
size: once
D: TRBD2

DNA: TGTGCCAGCAGCTTACGGCTAGCGGGAGGAGGGCAAGAGACCCAGTACTTC
CDR3: CASSLRLAGGGQETQYF
J: TRBJ2-5
V: TRBV11-2
size: .
D: TRBD2

DNA: TGTGCCAGCAGCTTAGGTCCGGGGACCTACGAGCAGTACTTC
CDR3: CASSLGPGTYEQYF
J: TRBJ2-7
V: TRBV11-3
size: .
D: .

DNA: TGTGCCAGCAGTGAAGTACTACAGGGACGGCCCCAGCATTTT
CDR3: CASSEVLQGRPQHF
J: TRBJ1-5
V: TRBV6-1
size: once
D: .

DNA: TGTGCCATCAGTGAGCTGAGCCATTCCCTCTATGGCTACACCTTC
CDR3: CAISELSHSLYGYTF
J: TRBJ1-2
V: TRBV10-3
size: .
D: .

DNA: TGTGCCAGCAGCCAACTCCAGAACACTGAAGCTTTCTTT
CDR3: CASSQLQNTEAFF
J: TRBJ1-1
V: TRBV14
size: .
D: .

DNA: TGTGCCAGCAGTTACTCGAGTAGCGGGAGGGTTGGCGAGCAGTACTTC
CDR3: CASSYSSSGRVGEQYF
J: TRBJ2-7
V: TRBV6-5
size: .
D: TRBD2

DNA: TGTGCCAGCAGCTTACGGAGCGGGAGCCCCTCTGGGGCCAACGTCCTGACTTTC
CDR3: CASSLRSGSPSGANVLTF
J: TRBJ2-6
V: TRBV11-2
size: .
D: TRBD2

DNA: TGCAGCGTTGCAAGGGGAATACTAGCGGGAGCCCAAAATGAGCAGTTCTTC
CDR3: CSVARGILAGAQNEQFF
J: TRBJ2-1
V: TRBV29-1
size: .
D: TRBD2

DNA: TGTGCCAGCAGGGCCCTCCGGTTCCACGAGCAGTACTTC
CDR3: CASRALRFHEQYF
J: TRBJ2-7
V: TRBV5-6
size: .
D: .

DNA: TGTGCCAGTAGTTCCGACAGGAACACTGAAGCTTTCTTT
CDR3: CASSSDRNTEAFF
J: TRBJ1-1
V: TRBV19
size: .
D: .